This TCR beta chain was captured in a study of blood T cell repertoires in COVID-19. At the level of the study: The United States, Italy and Spain were the sources of the acute and convalescent COVID-19 samples. PBMCs, B-cell-depleted T cells, or T cells provided the cDNA or gDNA that made up the material.

In the original workflow: Nucleated cell counts were estimated from reference gene primer amplification. Sequencing used immunoSEQ multiplex PCR; TCRdb keeps in-frame clones, though not all of them. The DNA gave D and trimming, while V, J and clone size come from that table. The table lists roughly 120,000 clones, roughly 70% of them singletons. The CDR3 has 14 residues. Trimming took off 5 bases at V and 2 bases at J, with 12 bases between the two ends. Looked up from germline, CDR1 is SGHDN and CDR2 is FVKESK. Input material: peripheral blood. The chain recombines TRBV14 with TRBJ2-5, with a possible D match to TRBD2 (6 bases). The clonotype was recovered from a human donor with acute or convalescent COVID-19. The donor label of this sample is uncertain. In nucleotides, the CDR3 is TGTGCCAGCAGCTTAAGGACTACTCAAGAGACCCAGTACTTC. It specifies CASSLRTTQETQYF. Drawing the rest from reference TRBV14 and TRBJ2-5, the complete variable domain is EAGVTQFPSHSVIEKGQTVTLRCDPISGHDNLYWYRRVMGKEIKFLLHFVKESKQDESGMPNNRFLAERTGGTYSTLKVQPAELEDSGVYFCASSLRTTQETQYFGPGTRLLVL.